The 25 T cell receptor beta chains below come from one sample, sequenced in a study of cytomegalovirus exposure and HLA in healthy donors. The PCR contained 60 Vbeta and 13 Jbeta primers. The protocol was immunoSEQ multiplex PCR, while the TCRdb copy is restricted to in-frame clones and leaves out a portion. The sample includes fewer than 200,000 clones, 77% of them seen just once. The sequencing input was PBMCs. These receptor sequences come from a man aged 30-40 years in good health and CMV-seropositive.

The chain carries TRBV6-5 and TRBJ2-7, with 9 bases aligning to TRBD1. The CDR3 length is 15 residues. After removal of 6 bases from V and 3 bases from J, the junction contained 9 bases not matched to a gene. Germline-derived CDR1 and CDR2 are MNHEY and SVGAGI. The CDR3 region has the DNA TGTGCCAGCAGCAGAGAGGGACAGGGTATCTACGAGCAGTACTTC. Its protein product is CASSREGQGIYEQYF.

The chain is built from TRBV5-1 and TRBJ2-5; D is unresolved. CDR3 length equals 14 residues. V lost 0 bases and J lost 2, with 8 bases in between. CDR1 and CDR2 (germline): SGHRS, YFSETQ. CDR3 region: CASSLASEQETQYF. In DNA, the CDR3 is TGCGCCAGCAGCTTGGCATCAGAACAAGAGACCCAGTACTTC. Drawing the rest from reference TRBV5-1 and TRBJ2-5, the complete variable domain is KAGVTQTPRYLIKTRGQQVTLSCSPISGHRSVSWYQQTPGQGLQFLFEYFSETQRNKGNFPGRFSGRQFSNSRSEMNVSTLELGDSALYLCASSLASEQETQYFGPGTRLLVL.

V usage is TRBV5-1 and J usage is TRBJ2-5; TRBD2 matches at 7 bases. Losses at the gene ends were 2 bases for V and 4 bases for J; bases not matched to a gene: 5. The germline gives CDR1 SGHRS, CDR2 YFSETQ. The CDR3 runs to 14 residues. As DNA, the CDR3 is TGCGCCAGCAGCTTTGGAGCGGGGTTAGAGACCCAGTACTTC. This sequence encodes CASSFGAGLETQYF.

The genes are TRBV7-6 and TRBJ2-2, with 14 bases lining up with TRBD2. This CDR3 is 18 amino acids long. The germline V gene encodes CDR1 SGHVS and CDR2 FNYEAQ. Trimming removed 5 bases from V and 5 bases from J; junction bases left unmatched: 10. The DNA of the CDR3 is TGTGCCAGCAGCCCGCAGACTAGCGGGGGGGCCTGGACCGGGGAGCTGTTTTTT. It yields the protein CASSPQTSGGAWTGELFF.

This sequence joins TRBV9 and TRBJ2-2; a weak D match, TRBD2 (5 bases). The CDR3 contains 13 residues. Trimming cost V 0 bases and J 6 bases, with 6 bases left between them. Per germline, CDR1 SGDLS and CDR2 YYNGEE. CDR3 residues: CASSVGEPGELFF. CDR3 nucleotide sequence: TGTGCCAGCAGCGTAGGGGAGCCCGGGGAGCTGTTTTTT.

The rearrangement links TRBV18 to TRBJ2-5; D gene ambiguous. CDR1 KGHSH and CDR2 LQKENI come from the germline V gene. Trimming removed 2 bases from V and 2 bases from J, with 9 bases in between. The CDR3 is 14 amino acids. Here the CDR3 reads CASSPGLFQETQYF. CDR3 nucleotide sequence: TGTGCCAGCTCACCAGGGCTATTTCAAGAGACCCAGTACTTC.

The chain carries TRBV5-1 and TRBJ2-6; 9 positions match TRBD1. CDR1 and CDR2 (germline): SGHRS, YFSETQ. The CDR3 length is 18 residues. Trimming removed 0 bases from V and 4 bases from J; junction bases left unmatched: 8. In DNA, the CDR3 is TGCGCCAGCAGCTTGGTCGGGACAGGGCCGGGAGGGGCCAACGTCCTGACTTTC. Its protein product is CASSLVGTGPGGANVLTF.

The CDR3 DNA follows: TGTGCCAGCAGCTTGGTATCGACTAGCAGCGCCTACGAGCAGTACTTC. Its translation: CASSLVSTSSAYEQYF. V and J are TRBV7-2 and TRBJ2-7, with 7 bases that match TRBD2. The CDR3 has 16 amino acids. V lost 3 bases, J lost 2 bases, and 10 bases stayed unmatched. Germline CDR1 reads SGHTA; CDR2 reads FQGNSA. The variable domain in full, with the rest retrieved from reference TRBV7-2 and TRBJ2-7, is GAGVSQSPSNKVTEKGKDVELRCDPISGHTALYWYRQSLGQGLEFLIYFQGNSAPDKSGLPSDRFSAERTGGSVSTLTIQRTQQEDSAVYLCASSLVSTSSAYEQYFGPGTRLTVT.

This chain links TRBV7-9 with TRBJ2-1, with a possible D match to TRBD1 (6 bases). Trimming left V 6 bases short and J 0 bases short, with 12 bases between. This CDR3 spans 15 amino acids. CDR1 SEHNR and CDR2 FQNEAQ come from the germline V gene (reference sequence). The CDR3 reads CASRTRDNSYNEQFF. The CDR3 nucleotides are TGTGCCAGCAGAACCCGGGACAACTCCTACAATGAGCAGTTCTTC.

This chain uses TRBV4-2 with TRBJ2-1; 9 bases match TRBD2. The CDR3 consists of 16 residues. Germline CDR1 reads LGHNA; CDR2 reads YNFKEQ. J lost 9 bases, V lost 0 bases, and 9 bases had no gene match. CDR3 region: CASSQDRSGGLGEQFF. Written as DNA, the CDR3 is TGTGCCAGCAGCCAAGACCGTAGCGGGGGTCTTGGTGAGCAGTTCTTC.

The rearrangement links TRBV28 to TRBJ2-5, with D possibly being TRBD2 (5 bases). The CDR3 is made up of 15 amino acids. Germline CDR1 is MDHEN and CDR2 is SYDVKM. V was shortened by 4 bases and J by 5 bases, with 17 bases between the two germline ends. The CDR3 coding sequence is TGTGCCAGCAGTTCCGTGACTCTCCGAGGGGAGACCCAGTACTTC. This encodes CASSSVTLRGETQYF. The variable domain in full, with the rest retrieved from reference TRBV28 and TRBJ2-5, is DVKVTQSSRYLVKRTGEKVFLECVQDMDHENMFWYRQDPGLGLRLIYFSYDVKMKEKGDIPEGYSVSREKKERFSLILESASTNQTSMYLCASSSVTLRGETQYFGPGTRLLVL.

A few counts support this clone. This chain links TRBV6-6 with TRBJ2-5; 12 positions match TRBD2. The J segment lost 3 bases and the V segment lost 6 bases, leaving 5 bases of the junction unmatched. Germline loops: CDR1 MNHNY, CDR2 SVGAGI (reference sequence). The CDR3 contains 15 residues. The CDR3 spells CASRPRLAGEETQYF. In nucleotides, the CDR3 is TGTGCCAGCAGGCCCAGACTAGCGGGAGAAGAGACCCAGTACTTC.

This clone was seen just once. V and J are TRBV4-3 and TRBJ2-5; weak D call: TRBD1 (6 bases). This CDR3 contains 14 residues. Trimming cost V 1 base and J 2 bases, with 8 bases left between them. Germline V CDR1 and CDR2: LGHNA, YSLEER. The CDR3 sequence: CASSQARGQETQYF. The CDR3 DNA is TGCGCCAGCAGCCAAGCCAGGGGACAAGAGACCCAGTACTTC.

About this clone itself: In the same sample, other DNA sequences code for this CDR3. This chain joins TRBV4-1 and TRBJ2-7; 9 nucleotides align to TRBD1. V lost 3 bases and J lost 4; bases outside the gene matches: 4. Germline CDR1 reads MGHRA; CDR2 reads YSYEKL. This CDR3 has 14 amino acids. The CDR3 coding sequence is TGCGCCAGCAGCCAGGTACAGGGGGCTTACGAGCAGTACTTC. Its translation: CASSQVQGAYEQYF.

The chain couples TRBV6-6 to TRBJ1-2; D remains ambiguous. This CDR3 is 14 amino acids long. Germline lookup yields CDR1 MNHNY and CDR2 SVGAGI (reference sequence). V was shortened by 2 bases and J by 0 bases, with 7 bases between the two germline ends. The CDR3 sequence: CASSYRETNYGYTF. CDR3 DNA sequence: TGTGCCAGCAGTTACCGGGAAACTAACTATGGCTACACCTTC.

V and J are TRBV5-1 and TRBJ1-5; D is perhaps TRBD1 (5 bases). Germline assignment: CDR1 SGHRS and CDR2 YFSETQ. The CDR3 contains 15 residues. V lost 4 bases to trimming and J lost 0 bases, with 11 bases between them. CDR3 amino acids: CASSESGNSNQPQHF. The CDR3 DNA follows: TGCGCCAGCAGCGAGTCAGGGAATAGCAATCAGCCCCAGCATTTT. Looking up the rest from reference TRBV5-1 and TRBJ1-5 gives the full variable domain: KAGVTQTPRYLIKTRGQQVTLSCSPISGHRSVSWYQQTPGQGLQFLFEYFSETQRNKGNFPGRFSGRQFSNSRSEMNVSTLELGDSALYLCASSESGNSNQPQHFGDGTRLSIL.

J is TRBJ2-5 and V is TRBV9, with TRBD1 matching 7 bases. This CDR3 region has 15 residues. V lost 1 base, J lost 5 bases, and 8 bases stayed unmatched. CDR1 SGDLS and CDR2 YYNGEE come from the germline V gene. CDR3 sequence (DNA): TGTGCCAGCAGCGTATTGACAGGGCAGGGTGAGACCCAGTACTTC. Translating gives CASSVLTGQGETQYF.

The rearrangement uses TRBV18 and TRBJ2-3; 9 bases match TRBD2. Germline-derived CDR1 and CDR2 are KGHSH and LQKENI. V lost 3 bases to trimming and J lost 1 base; unmatched junction nucleotides: 8. The CDR3 sequence is 17 residues long. CDR3 loop: CASSPSGGSIGTDTQYF. The CDR3 DNA reads as TGTGCCAGCTCACCTAGCGGGGGATCCATCGGCACAGATACGCAGTATTTT.

This clone was observed a few times. Other DNA sequences from this sample encode an identical CDR3 as well. The chain is built from TRBV30 and TRBJ1-3, with unresolved D. V gave up 0 bases and J gave up 0 bases, with 9 bases separating them. Germline V lookup: CDR1 GTSNPN, CDR2 SVGIG (reference sequence). The CDR3 has 15 amino acids. In DNA, the CDR3 is TGTGCCTGGAGTGTAGATCGGGACTCTGGAAACACCATATATTTT. Translated, it gives CAWSVDRDSGNTIYF.

The chain combines TRBV25-1 with TRBJ2-7; D gene unclear. The CDR3 covers 12 residues. Trimming removed 3 bases at V and 4 bases at J, with 7 bases between. The V gene's germline CDR1 is MGHDK and CDR2 SYGVNS. CDR3 in DNA: TGTGCCAGCAGTGATGGCCAATACGAGCAGTACTTC. Encoded protein: CASSDGQYEQYF.

The rearrangement uses TRBV29-1 and TRBJ1-3; a weak D match, TRBD1 (6 bases). Germline V gives CDR1 SQVTM, CDR2 ANQGSEA. The V end lost 6 bases, the J end lost 3 bases, and 21 bases lay between the germline ends. The CDR3 contains 16 residues. The CDR3 sequence is CSVLWTVRLFGNTIYF. The CDR3 region has the DNA TGCAGCGTCTTATGGACAGTTAGATTATTTGGAAACACCATATATTTT.

The chain is built from TRBV5-6 and TRBJ1-2; 8 bases align to TRBD1. Trimming cost V 1 base and J 3 bases; bases outside gene matches: 2. Germline V gene lookup returns CDR1 SGHDT and CDR2 YYEEEE. The CDR3 contains 14 residues. In DNA, the CDR3 is TGTGCCAGCAGCTTGTCAGGGGGCGACTATGGCTACACCTTC. Its translation: CASSLSGGDYGYTF.

The chain joins TRBV7-9 to TRBJ1-4; 8 bases fit TRBD1. CDR3 length: 14 residues. V gave up 4 bases and J gave up 8 bases; unmatched junction bases: 6. Per germline, CDR1 SEHNR and CDR2 FQNEAQ (reference sequence). The CDR3 loop reads CASSSWTGWEKLFF. In DNA form, the CDR3 reads TGTGCCAGCAGCTCTTGGACAGGGTGGGAAAAACTGTTTTTT.

Worth noting for this clone: The sample carries other DNA sequences with the same CDR3. This chain joins TRBV10-3 and TRBJ2-2; D gene unclear. Germline assignment: CDR1 ENHRY and CDR2 SYGVKD. This CDR3 comprises 13 residues. V was trimmed by 7 bases and J by 1 base, leaving 7 bases between them. The CDR3 is CAITSGNTGELFF. DNA of the CDR3: TGTGCCATCACTTCAGGGAACACCGGGGAGCTGTTTTTT.

The rearrangement uses TRBV7-2 and TRBJ2-7; weak D call: TRBD1 (5 bases). The CDR3 consists of 14 residues. Deletions cut 5 bases from V and 1 base from J, with 12 bases between. The V gene's germline CDR1 is SGHTA and CDR2 FQGNSA. The DNA of the CDR3 is TGTGCCAGCAGCCTAATCGACAGTTCCTACGAGCAGTACTTC. It codes for CASSLIDSSYEQYF.